The 29 T cell receptor beta chains reported below all come from one sample, sequenced in a study of cytomegalovirus exposure and HLA in healthy donors. The PCR used 60 Vbeta and 13 Jbeta primers. TCRdb's copy holds only in-frame clones and misses some; the assay was immunoSEQ multiplex PCR. The sample contains about 190,000 clones, approximately 81% of which appear only once. The sample consisted of PBMCs. Receptors originate from a man aged 45-65 years in good health and CMV-seronegative.

V and J are TRBV6-6 and TRBJ1-2; TRBD1 agrees at 7 bases. The CDR3 is 15 residues long. Trimming removed 4 bases from V and 4 bases from J; junction bases left unmatched: 9. The germline CDR1 and CDR2 sequences are MNHNY and SVGAGI (reference sequence). The CDR3 is CASSSSRGVSYGYTF. The DNA for the CDR3 is TGTGCCAGCAGTTCCTCCAGGGGGGTGAGCTATGGCTACACCTTC.

V and J are TRBV12-5 and TRBJ1-6; D may be TRBD1 (6 bases). Trimming left V 6 bases short and J 6 bases short, with 12 bases between. Per germline, CDR1 LGHNT and CDR2 FRNRAP. This CDR3 comprises 14 residues. The CDR3 is CASGTGNFNSPLHF. In DNA, the CDR3 is TGTGCTAGTGGAACAGGGAATTTTAATTCACCCCTCCACTTT.

This chain connects TRBV2 to TRBJ2-1; tentatively, D is TRBD2 (6 bases). V gave up 2 bases and J gave up 9 bases, with 23 bases separating them. CDR3 length equals 17 residues. CDR1 and CDR2 (germline): SNHLY, FYNNEI. CDR3 DNA sequence: TGTGCCAGCAGTGAAACGACCTTCTCGGGGGTGTCAAGTGAGCAGTTCTTC. It encodes CASSETTFSGVSSEQFF.

This clone was detected only once. The chain uses TRBV7-9 and TRBJ1-2; the D is unclear. The ends were cut back, 4 bases at V and 5 bases at J, with 20 bases in the middle. Germline V lookup: CDR1 SEHNR, CDR2 FQNEAQ (reference sequence). The CDR3 runs 16 residues. The DNA for the CDR3 is TGTGCCAGCAGCTCAGCCAGTCCAGGAGGATTGTATGGCTACACCTTC. Translated, it gives CASSSASPGGLYGYTF.

This chain joins TRBV6-5 and TRBJ2-7; 10 nucleotides align to TRBD1. Germline CDR1 reads MNHEY; CDR2 reads SVGAGI. J lost 1 base, V lost 4 bases, and 4 bases had no gene match. The CDR3 contains 15 residues. In DNA form, the CDR3 reads TGTGCCAGCAGTTCCCGGGACAGGGGTTCCTACGAGCAGTACTTC. Translating it yields CASSSRDRGSYEQYF.

The chain recombines TRBV7-8 with TRBJ1-2; 9 nucleotides line up with TRBD1. The CDR3 is 14 amino acids. CDR1 and CDR2 from the germline V gene are SGHVS and FQNEAQ. Unmatched junction bases numbered 6, after V lost 6 bases and J lost 4 bases. CDR3 protein: CASSSQGAGYGYTF. The CDR3, as DNA: TGTGCCAGCAGTTCACAGGGGGCAGGCTATGGCTACACCTTC.

The chain has TRBV30 and TRBJ2-2; D gene unclear. From germline, CDR1 is GTSNPN and CDR2 SVGIG (reference sequence). The length of the CDR3 is 11 residues. V lost 2 bases and J lost 7, with 5 bases in between. The CDR3 here is CAWSRDGELFF. CDR3 nucleotides: TGTGCCTGGAGTAGAGACGGGGAGCTGTTTTTT. The variable domain in full, with the rest retrieved from reference TRBV30 and TRBJ2-2, is SQTIHQWPATLVQPVGSPLSLECTVEGTSNPNLYWYRQAAGRGLQLLFYSVGIGQISSEVPQNLSASRPQDRQFILSSKKLLLSDSGFYLCAWSRDGELFFGEGSRLTVL.

The rearrangement uses TRBV4-1 and TRBJ2-3, with D possibly being TRBD1 (6 bases). The germline V gene encodes CDR1 MGHRA and CDR2 YSYEKL. V lost 4 bases, J lost 3 bases, and 17 bases lay in between. The CDR3 is made up of 16 amino acids. CDR3 residues: CASSRAPPGVTDTQYF. The DNA of the CDR3 is TGCGCCAGCAGCCGCGCCCCCCCAGGGGTTACAGATACGCAGTATTTT.

This clone showed up just once. The chain has TRBV29-1 and TRBJ2-2; no clear D gene. Germline loops: CDR1 SQVTM, CDR2 ANQGSEA. V lost 5 bases and J 4 bases, leaving 14 bases between the germline ends. The CDR3 spans 14 residues. This CDR3 is CSVSDTKTTGELFF. The DNA for the CDR3 is TGCAGCGTTTCTGACACAAAGACCACCGGGGAGCTGTTTTTT.

This chain joins TRBV7-2 and TRBJ2-1, with TRBD2 matching 14 bases. V gave up 5 bases and J gave up 10 bases; unmatched junction bases: 7. Germline loops: CDR1 SGHTA, CDR2 FQGNSA. The CDR3 is 15 amino acids. CDR3 in amino acids: CASSTGTSGGSEQFF. In DNA, the CDR3 is TGTGCCAGCAGCACAGGGACTAGCGGGGGAAGCGAGCAGTTCTTC.

V gene TRBV29-1 combines with J gene TRBJ2-7; 11 bases are a match to TRBD2. Trimming at V came to 6 bases and at J to 0 bases, leaving 10 bases not matched to a gene. The CDR3 loop spans 16 amino acids. Germline-derived CDR1 and CDR2 are SQVTM and ANQGSEA. The CDR3 bases are TGCAGCGTAAAACACATAGCGGGGGGGAACTCCTACGAGCAGTACTTC. Translating gives CSVKHIAGGNSYEQYF.

J is TRBJ1-6 and V is TRBV7-9, with 9 bases matching TRBD1. V gave up 5 bases and J gave up 9 bases; unmatched junction bases: 5. CDR1 SEHNR and CDR2 FQNEAQ come from the germline V gene (reference sequence). The CDR3 has 14 amino acids. The CDR3, as DNA: TGTGCCAGCAGCCTTACAGGGGGCGCTTCACCCCTCCACTTT. Translating it yields CASSLTGGASPLHF.

The sample holds a few counts of this clone. In nucleotides, the CDR3 is TGTGCCAGCAGCAAGGGGAGGGCCGGAGGGGACACCGGGGAGCTGTTTTTT. Protein product: CASSKGRAGGDTGELFF. V usage is TRBV14 and J usage is TRBJ2-2; 7 bases line up with TRBD2. This CDR3 region has 17 residues. J lost 3 bases, V lost 5 bases, and 12 bases had no gene match. The V gene's germline CDR1 is SGHDN and CDR2 FVKESK.

The V and J genes are TRBV5-4 and TRBJ2-7, with 9 bases lining up with TRBD2. Germline values: CDR1 SGHNT, CDR2 YYREEE (reference sequence). The CDR3 is 16 amino acids. V dropped 4 bases and J dropped 3; count of bases not matched to a gene: 11. DNA for the CDR3: TGTGCCAGCAGCGGCGGGACTAGCCGACGAGACTACGAGCAGTACTTC. It codes for CASSGGTSRRDYEQYF. Together with reference TRBV5-4 and TRBJ2-7, the CDR3 gives the full variable domain: ETGVTQSPTHLIKTRGQQVTLRCSSQSGHNTVSWYQQALGQGPQFIFQYYREEENGRGNFPPRFSGLQFPNYSSELNVNALELDDSALYLCASSGGTSRRDYEQYFGPGTRLTVT.

As DNA, the CDR3 is TGTGCCAGCAGTTACTCACAGGGGGCCAATCAGCCCCAGCATTTT. Protein product: CASSYSQGANQPQHF. The chain is built from TRBV6-5 and TRBJ1-5, with TRBD1 matching 9 bases. From germline, CDR1 is MNHEY and CDR2 SVGAGI. This CDR3 comprises 15 residues. The V gene end was trimmed by 0 bases and the J gene end by 3 bases; junction bases not matched to a gene: 0.

J is TRBJ2-2 and V is TRBV7-9; TRBD1 matches 10 bases. The CDR3 loop spans 16 amino acids. The germline CDR1 and CDR2 sequences are SEHNR and FQNEAQ (reference sequence). With 7 bases clipped from V and 3 bases from J, the junction kept 8 bases outside the gene matches. CDR3 DNA: TGTGCCAGCACCGTACTGACAGGGGGCGACACCGGGGAGCTGTTTTTT. Its protein product is CASTVLTGGDTGELFF.

This chain connects TRBV27 to TRBJ2-2, with TRBD1 matching 9 bases. Germline CDR1 MNHEY, CDR2 SMNVEV (reference sequence). V lost 7 bases, J lost 6 bases, and 6 bases stayed unmatched. This CDR3 is 14 amino acids long. The CDR3 protein is CASTDRGFSGELFF. CDR3 bases: TGTGCCAGCACGGACAGGGGATTTTCCGGGGAGCTGTTTTTT.

This chain joins TRBV10-3 and TRBJ2-1, with D maybe TRBD1 (6 bases). The CDR3 sequence is 15 residues long. V shed 8 bases and J shed 0 bases, with 14 bases lying between them. CDR1 ENHRY and CDR2 SYGVKD come from the germline V gene. The CDR3 bases are TGTGCCATCGCGCCAACAGGGAGCTCCTACAATGAGCAGTTCTTC. Protein: CAIAPTGSSYNEQFF.

This sequence joins TRBV2 and TRBJ2-2; 9 nucleotides agree with TRBD1. From germline, CDR1 is SNHLY and CDR2 FYNNEI. Trimming at V came to 7 bases and at J to 4 bases, leaving 7 bases not matched to a gene. CDR3 length equals 15 residues. CDR3 nucleotide sequence: TGTGCCAGCACCGGGACAGGGACCCTCACCGGGGAGCTGTTTTTT. This codes for CASTGTGTLTGELFF.

The chain couples TRBV21-1 to TRBJ1-5. TRBV21-1 is given as a pseudogene. The CDR3 covers 15 residues. For the CDR3, the DNA is TGTGCCAGCAGCATTGAGGTCGACAGCAATCAGCCCCAGCATTTT. The encoded protein is CASSIEVDSNQPQHF.

This chain connects TRBV10-3 to TRBJ1-5; D is possibly TRBD1 (6 bases). The CDR3 is made up of 16 amino acids. CDR1 is ENHRY, CDR2 SYGVKD, per germline. V was pared by 2 bases and J by 0 bases, with 11 bases between. In DNA form, the CDR3 reads TGTGCCATCAGTGAGACAGGGAAGGGTAGCAATCAGCCCCAGCATTTT. Its translation: CAISETGKGSNQPQHF.

This clone was counted once. The chain has TRBV5-1 and TRBJ1-4, with 8 bases aligning to TRBD1. CDR1 is SGHRS, CDR2 YFSETQ, per germline. This CDR3 has 15 amino acids. V lost 4 bases to trimming and J lost 5 bases; unmatched junction nucleotides: 7. For the CDR3, the DNA is TGCGCCAGCAGCGACGGACAGGGACCGAATGAAAAACTGTTTTTT. Its protein is CASSDGQGPNEKLFF.

V is TRBV29-1 and J is TRBJ2-1; no clear D gene. The germline V gene has CDR1 SQVTM and CDR2 ANQGSEA. This CDR3 has 10 residues. The ends were cut back, 7 bases at V and 8 bases at J, with 9 bases in the middle. The CDR3: CSAVSDEQFF. For the CDR3, the DNA is TGCAGCGCCGTGAGCGATGAGCAGTTCTTC.

This chain links TRBV6-1 with TRBJ2-5, with 9 bases lining up with TRBD2. CDR3 length: 14 amino acids. Germline V gene data show CDR1 as MNHNS and CDR2 as SASEGT. V was pared by 7 bases and J by 5 bases, with 8 bases of the junction left unmatched. CDR3 in amino acids: CASTGGGAGETQYF. The CDR3 nucleotides are TGTGCCAGCACTGGCGGGGGGGCCGGTGAGACCCAGTACTTC.

The V call is TRBV7-8, the J call TRBJ2-5; 7 bases align to TRBD2. V trimming: 5 bases; J trimming: 5 bases; junction bases outside the gene matches: 11. From germline, CDR1 is SGHVS and CDR2 FQNEAQ. This CDR3 comprises 15 residues. Here the CDR3 reads CASSPQAGPRETQYF. The CDR3 DNA follows: TGTGCCAGCAGCCCTCAAGCGGGGCCCCGTGAGACCCAGTACTTC.

The V and J genes are TRBV6-1 and TRBJ2-3, with TRBD1 matching 8 bases. Trimming took 5 bases from V and 1 from J; bases not matched to a gene: 5. The CDR3 extends over 15 amino acids. CDR1 and CDR2 from the germline V gene are MNHNS and SASEGT. DNA of the CDR3: TGTGCCAGCAGTCAGGGGGCCTACCGCACAGATACGCAGTATTTT. Its protein product is CASSQGAYRTDTQYF.

The genes are TRBV5-6 and TRBJ2-7, with D possibly matching TRBD2 (7 bases). The CDR3 contains 14 residues. V lost 7 bases to trimming and J lost 2 bases, with 16 bases between them. Germline lookup yields CDR1 SGHDT and CDR2 YYEEEE. This chain's CDR3 is CASSRIGGAYEQYF. CDR3 nucleotides: TGTGCCAGCTCACGGATAGGGGGGGCCTACGAGCAGTACTTC.

This sequence joins TRBV7-2 and TRBJ1-1, with D possibly being TRBD1 (5 bases). The length of the CDR3 is 13 residues. Trimming removed 3 bases at V and 1 base at J, with 6 bases between. The germline V gene encodes CDR1 SGHTA and CDR2 FQGNSA. CDR3 sequence (DNA): TGTGCCAGCAGCTTTAGGGGGAACACTGAAGCTTTCTTT. Protein product: CASSFRGNTEAFF.

This rearrangement joins TRBV5-6 to TRBJ1-5, with D possibly being TRBD1 (5 bases). Germline V gene lookup returns CDR1 SGHDT and CDR2 YYEEEE. The CDR3 sequence is 16 residues long. Trimming shortened V by 3 bases and J by 0 bases, and 13 bases separated the two germline ends. The CDR3 reads CASSSLRGHSNQPQHF. The CDR3 region has the DNA TGTGCCAGCAGCTCCTTAAGGGGTCATAGCAATCAGCCCCAGCATTTT.